There are a few counts of the clone carrying this T cell receptor beta chain. Antigen unknown. TCRdb used MiXCR to reprocess the 5' RACE reads, holding one entry per CDR3 protein. The sample yields under 120,000 distinct CDR3 sequences, less than 25% seen once. This sample is part of a study of CD8 T cells in ankylosing spondylitis. General observations from the study: In the blood and synovial fluid of reactive arthritis, some motif variants had been previously reported. A TCR beta motif of several highly homologous variants appeared characteristic of ankylosing spondylitis blood.

The material sequenced was synovial fluid, either unsorted or a sorted T cell fraction (not recorded which). The sequence was obtained from a male donor with ankylosing spondylitis.

Here the CDR3 reads CSARGRDRASNTEAFF. CDR3 coding DNA: TGCAGTGCTAGAGGACGAGACAGGGCTTCGAACACTGAAGCTTTCTTT. The gene calls are TRBV20-1 and TRBJ1-1; TRBD1 agrees at 7 bases. V lost 1 base to trimming and J lost 1 base; unmatched junction nucleotides: 9. This CDR3 is built from 16 residues. Per germline, CDR1 DFQATT and CDR2 SNEGSKA (reference sequence).